Below are 31 T cell receptor beta chains sequenced from a single sample in a study of T cell clonality in common variable immunodeficiency. The study's findings and limits: Common variable immunodeficiency TCR beta sequences reportedly had fewer deletions and N-nucleotide insertions.

Some clones are missing from TCRdb's copy, which holds only in-frame ones; the method was immunoSEQ multiplex PCR. The sample holds 20,000 to 30,000 clones, and no clone turns up only once. Antigens of these TCRs are unknown. Sequences were obtained from peripheral blood mononuclear cells. These receptors all come from a human donor with common variable immunodeficiency.

This clone appeared many times. With the read ending 3 residues before the CDR3 end, the germline J gene is used to fill in that end. The rearrangement joins TRBV2 to TRBJ2-7; 10 bases are shared with TRBD2. V shed 7 bases, J shed 5 bases, and the junction held 11 bases outside the gene matches. The CDR3 has 15 amino acids. The germline CDR1 and CDR2 sequences are SNHLY and FYNNEI. The CDR3 loop is CASKFEREGSDEQYF. The covered CDR3 bases are TGTGCCAGCAAGTTCGAGCGGGAGGGAAGTGACGAG.

This clone was detected many times. The CDR3 end lies 3 residues beyond the end of the read and is filled in from the germline J gene. The rearrangement joins TRBV7-9 to TRBJ1-1; D not certain. Trimming cost V 5 bases and J 1 base, with 8 bases left between them. Looked up from germline, CDR1 is SEHNR and CDR2 is FQNEAQ (reference sequence). The CDR3 is made up of 13 amino acids. The DNA read from the CDR3 is TGTGCCAGCAGCAAAACACAGAACACTGAA. This gives the protein CASSKTQNTE. The CDR3 in full is CASSKTQNTEAFF.

This clone occurred many times. The read ends 3 residues early relative to the CDR3; the germline J gene fills the gap. V and J are TRBV18 and TRBJ2-3, with 8 positions matching TRBD2. CDR1 KGHSH and CDR2 LQKENI come from the germline V gene. The V gene end was trimmed by 1 base and the J gene end by 0 bases; junction bases not matched to a gene: 9. The CDR3 is 18 amino acids. CDR3: CASSPLELADYSTDTQYF. CDR3 DNA (partial): TGTGCCAGCTCACCACTGGAACTAGCGGACTACAGCACAGATACG.

Comments on this clone: The read falls 3 residues short of the CDR3 end, and the missing part is taken from the germline J gene. This chain uses TRBV11-2 with TRBJ2-5; the match to TRBD2 covers 12 bases. V lost 4 bases, J lost 5 bases, and 5 bases stayed unmatched. The CDR3 runs 15 residues. CDR1 and CDR2 (germline): SGHAT, FQNNGV. The DNA read from the CDR3 is TGTGCCAGCAGCTCTAGCGGGGGGGCCGGTGAGACC. Residues: CASSSSGGAGET. The whole CDR3 sequence is CASSSSGGAGETQYF.

This clone was seen more than once but under ten times. The CDR3 DNA, read in part, is TGTGCCAGTAGTGTCGGACGGGGGAACACTGAA. Translated: CASSVGRGNTE. The full CDR3 protein reads CASSVGRGNTEAFF. The V call is TRBV19, the J call TRBJ1-1; no clear D gene. The read ends 3 residues before the CDR3 terminus; that terminus is restored from the germline J gene. Germline V gene sequence: CDR1 LNHDA, CDR2 SQIVND (reference sequence). V lost 5 bases and J lost 1, with 11 bases in between. CDR3 length: 14 residues.

This clone occurred many times. The read is 3 residues too short to cover the CDR3 end, so that end is filled in from the germline J gene. The V and J genes are TRBV2 and TRBJ2-6; 7 nucleotides align to TRBD1. CDR3 length: 19 amino acids. Trimming took 6 bases from V and 4 from J; bases not matched to a gene: 18. The germline gives CDR1 SNHLY, CDR2 FYNNEI. This CDR3 is CASRLRSGQRNAGANVLTF. The part of the CDR3 DNA that was read is TGTGCCAGCAGGTTACGGTCGGGACAGCGTAACGCGGGGGCCAACGTC. Complete variable domain (other parts from reference TRBV2 and TRBJ2-6): EPEVTQTPSHQVTQMGQEVILRCVPISNHLYFYWYRQILGQKVEFLVSFYNNEISEKSEIFDDQFSVERPDGSNFTLKIRSTKLEDSAMYFCASRLRSGQRNAGANVLTFGAGSRLTVL.

This clone has at least ten counts. The CDR3 protein is CASSRTSDSTDTQYF. The CDR3 bases that were read are TGTGCCAGCAGTAGGACTAGCGATTCCACAGATACG. The rearrangement links TRBV7-2 to TRBJ2-3; 9 bases are a match to TRBD2. The read comes to an end 3 residues before the CDR3 does, leaving the germline J gene to fill in the end. Germline lookup yields CDR1 SGHTA and CDR2 FQGNSA. CDR3 length: 15 residues. V shed 6 bases, J shed 2 bases, and the junction held 6 bases outside the gene matches. Drawing the rest from reference TRBV7-2 and TRBJ2-3, the complete variable domain is GAGVSQSPSNKVTEKGKDVELRCDPISGHTALYWYRQSLGQGLEFLIYFQGNSAPDKSGLPSDRFSAERTGGSVSTLTIQRTQQEDSAVYLCASSRTSDSTDTQYFGPGTRLTVL.

Comments on this clone: Read coverage stops 3 residues before the CDR3 terminus; the germline J gene supplies the remainder. The genes are TRBV13 and TRBJ2-1, with D tentatively TRBD2 (6 bases). Germline CDR1 PRHDT, CDR2 FYEKMQ (reference sequence). CDR3 length: 15 amino acids. V was clipped by 5 bases and J by 5 bases, with 16 bases between them. Partial CDR3 DNA: TGTGCCAGCAGCCCCCGGCGGGAACTTAACAATGAG. Its protein product is CASSPRRELNNE. The full CDR3 sequence reads CASSPRRELNNEQFF.

This clone was picked up a small number of times. Its ends do not fully match the called genes, so a read error is possible. The CDR3 extends 3 residues past the end of the read, so its final part is completed from the germline J gene. V is TRBV19 and J is TRBJ1-5, with TRBD1 identical over 7 bases. The CDR3 is 14 residues long. Germline CDR1 is LNHDA and CDR2 is SQIVND (reference sequence). The DNA read from the CDR3 is TGTGCCGCTAAGGACAGGCTTAGCAAGCAGCCC. Translation gives CAAKDRLSKQP. The whole CDR3 sequence is CAAKDRLSKQPQHF.

The sample holds many counts of this clone. The read ends 3 residues before the CDR3 terminus; that terminus is restored from the germline J gene. This rearrangement joins TRBV7-2 to TRBJ2-2, with unresolved D. The CDR3 has 13 residues. CDR1 is SGHTA and CDR2 is FQGNSA in the germline V gene. Trimming took off 6 bases at V and 1 base at J, with 6 bases between the two ends. The sequenced part of the CDR3 DNA is TGTGCCAGCAGTTCCAGGAACACCGGGGAG. Protein sequence: CASSSRNTGE. The CDR3 in full is CASSSRNTGELFF.

This clone was seen more than once but under ten times. The read terminates 3 residues before the CDR3 end, so the remaining end is supplied by the germline J gene. This chain joins TRBV19 and TRBJ1-5, with a possible D match to TRBD1 (6 bases). The ends were cut back, 10 bases at V and 0 bases at J, with 25 bases in the middle. The CDR3 spans 18 residues. CDR1 and CDR2 (germline): LNHDA, SQIVND (reference sequence). Incomplete CDR3 DNA: TGTGCCACCGCCGGGCGCCGGGGGGGGGCACATAGCAATCAGCCC. Translation: CATAGRRGGAHSNQP. The entire CDR3 protein is CATAGRRGGAHSNQPQHF.

Notes on this clone: The read falls 3 residues short of the CDR3 end, and the missing part is taken from the germline J gene. The chain couples TRBV7-2 to TRBJ2-7, with a tentative D call TRBD1 (6 bases). Trimming shortened V by 5 bases and J by 1 base, and 15 bases separated the two germline ends. Germline loops: CDR1 SGHTA, CDR2 FQGNSA. This CDR3 comprises 15 residues. CDR3 DNA, as far as it was read: TGTGCCAGCAGCCTAACTGAGGACAGATCCTACGAG. It translates to CASSLTEDRSYE. The entire CDR3 is CASSLTEDRSYEQYF.

This clone was counted ten times or more. The CDR3 end lies 3 residues beyond the end of the read and is filled in from the germline J gene. The rearrangement links TRBV19 to TRBJ1-1; D is perhaps TRBD1 (6 bases). The CDR3 is made up of 16 amino acids. The germline gives CDR1 LNHDA, CDR2 SQIVND (reference sequence). Trimming took 5 bases from V and 1 from J, leaving 17 bases between them. The part of the CDR3 DNA that was read is TGTGCCAGTAGTTATGCCCTGCGGACAGAGAACACTGAA. Translation: CASSYALRTENTE. The whole CDR3 reads CASSYALRTENTEAFF. Full variable domain (missing parts from reference TRBV19 and TRBJ1-1): DGGITQSPKYLFRKEGQNVTLSCEQNLNHDAMYWYRQDPGQGLRLIYYSQIVNDFQKGDIAEGYSVSREKKESFPLTVTSAQKNPTAFYLCASSYALRTENTEAFFGQGTRLTVV.

This clone was observed at least ten times. The CDR3 end falls 3 residues outside the read, so it is completed with the germline J gene. V is TRBV7-9 and J is TRBJ2-7; 8 positions agree with TRBD1. Unmatched junction bases numbered 12, after V lost 5 bases and J lost 6 bases. The CDR3 covers 15 residues. The germline gives CDR1 SEHNR, CDR2 FQNEAQ (reference sequence). The CDR3 region is CASSPPQGAQGEQYF. CDR3 DNA (partial): TGTGCCAGCAGCCCCCCCCAGGGGGCGCAGGGCGAG.

This clone occurred many times. This CDR3 is CASSLPGQGSMDTQYF. CDR3 bases read: TGCGCCAGCAGCTTGCCCGGACAGGGTTCCATGGATACG. The V and J genes are TRBV5-1 and TRBJ2-3; 8 bases map to TRBD1. The read comes to an end 3 residues before the CDR3 does, leaving the germline J gene to fill in the end. This CDR3 contains 16 residues. Germline values: CDR1 SGHRS, CDR2 YFSETQ. Losses at the gene ends were 1 base for V and 6 bases for J; bases not matched to a gene: 10. Together with reference TRBV5-1 and TRBJ2-3, the CDR3 gives the full variable domain: KAGVTQTPRYLIKTRGQQVTLSCSPISGHRSVSWYQQTPGQGLQFLFEYFSETQRNKGNFPGRFSGRQFSNSRSEMNVSTLELGDSALYLCASSLPGQGSMDTQYFGPGTRLTVL.

This clone has a handful of counts. From the germline J gene comes the end of the CDR3, since the read stops 3 residues before it. This chain connects TRBV11-3 to TRBJ2-3; no reliable D call. Germline V gene data show CDR1 as SGHNT and CDR2 as YENEEA. V was shortened by 5 bases and J by 7 bases, with 10 bases between the two germline ends. The CDR3 contains 12 residues. The CDR3: CASSQTQNTQYF. The DNA read from the CDR3 is TGTGCCAGCAGCCAAACCCAGAATACG. The full variable domain, with the rest looked up from reference TRBV11-3 and TRBJ2-3, is EAGVVQSPRYKIIEKKQPVAFWCNPISGHNTLYWYLQNLGQGPELLIRYENEEAVDDSQLPKDRFSAERLKGVDSTLKIQPAELGDSAVYLCASSQTQNTQYFGPGTRLTVL.

This clone was counted ten times or more. The CDR3 end is not reached by the read, which stops 3 residues before it; the germline J gene fills it in. The rearrangement joins TRBV7-8 to TRBJ2-3, with 7 bases that match TRBD2. The CDR3 consists of 16 residues. The ends lost 2 bases at V and 4 bases at J; junction bases unmatched: 9. From germline, CDR1 is SGHVS and CDR2 FQNEAQ. The CDR3 protein is CASSLQFGGSADTQYF. Partial CDR3 DNA: TGTGCCAGCAGCTTACAATTTGGCGGGAGTGCAGATACG.

This clone was detected many times. The read comes to an end 3 residues before the CDR3 does, leaving the germline J gene to fill in the end. This chain joins TRBV18 and TRBJ2-5; 7 bases are shared with TRBD1. Germline CDR1 KGHSH, CDR2 LQKENI. This CDR3 contains 15 residues. V lost 3 bases to trimming and J lost 3 bases; unmatched junction nucleotides: 7. This chain's CDR3 is CASSPTPGQKETQYF. Incomplete CDR3 DNA: TGTGCCAGCTCACCGACTCCGGGACAGAAAGAGACC.

There are many counts of this clone. Its ends do not fully match the called genes, so a read error is possible. The CDR3 end falls 3 residues outside the read, so it is completed with the germline J gene. This rearrangement joins TRBV4-2 to TRBJ2-5; 11 nucleotides line up with TRBD2. This CDR3 has 18 amino acids. Germline V CDR1 and CDR2: LGHNA, YNFKEQ. The part of the CDR3 DNA that was read is TGCGCCAGCAGCCAAGAATTTGGGACTAGCGGTTTTCAAGAGACC. It is translated as CASSQEFGTSGFQET. In full, the CDR3 is CASSQEFGTSGFQETQYF.

At least ten counts were recorded for this clone. From the germline J gene comes the end of the CDR3, since the read stops 3 residues before it. This sequence joins TRBV30 and TRBJ1-1; tentative D call: TRBD1 (5 bases). V was cut by 4 bases and J by 5 bases, with 11 bases left in between. Germline V lookup: CDR1 GTSNPN, CDR2 SVGIG (reference sequence). This CDR3 has 12 amino acids. CDR3 in amino acids: CAWNRGGTEAFF. The covered CDR3 bases are TGTGCCTGGAACCGGGGGGGGACTGAA.

This clone was counted many times. One junction end disagrees with the germline gene, perhaps due to a read error. The read falls 3 residues short of the CDR3 end, and the missing part is taken from the germline J gene. V usage is TRBV4-2 and J usage is TRBJ2-1; 8 bases align to TRBD2. The germline V gene encodes CDR1 LGHNA and CDR2 YNFKEQ. The CDR3 covers 15 residues. The CDR3 DNA, read in part, is TGCGCCAGCAGTCTCGGGGGGGCCCTAAACAATGAG. Protein sequence: CASSLGGALNNE. The entire CDR3 is CASSLGGALNNEQFF.

Details on this clone: Read sequence stops 3 residues before the CDR3 end, and the germline J gene provides the missing end. The genes are TRBV7-2 and TRBJ2-7; no clear D gene. Per the germline V gene, CDR1 is SGHTA and CDR2 is FQGNSA. V lost 1 base and J 1 base, leaving 11 bases between the germline ends. The CDR3 loop spans 15 amino acids. The CDR3 bases that were read are TGTGCCAGCAGCTTAGGGCAGGAAAGGTCCTACGAG. It translates to CASSLGQERSYE. The full CDR3 protein is CASSLGQERSYEQYF.

This clone was detected ten times or more. The read ends 3 residues before the CDR3 terminus; that terminus is restored from the germline J gene. The genes are TRBV20-1 and TRBJ2-3; 9 bases are a match to TRBD2. The CDR3 covers 18 residues. Looked up from germline, CDR1 is DFQATT and CDR2 is SNEGSKA (reference sequence). With V trimmed by 0 bases and J by 6 bases, 16 bases remained unmatched. The CDR3 sequence is CSARDSRGGALIGDTQYF. The CDR3 bases that were read are TGCAGTGCTAGAGATTCCCGCGGGGGGGCCCTCATCGGGGATACG.

This clone appeared many times. The read is 3 residues too short to cover the CDR3 end, so that end is filled in from the germline J gene. This chain uses TRBV18 with TRBJ1-3; 8 bases map to TRBD1. Per germline, CDR1 KGHSH and CDR2 LQKENI. The CDR3 has 14 residues. Germline trimming cut 5 bases from V and 2 bases from J; bases unmatched to any gene: 2. The CDR3 DNA, read in part, is TGTGCCAGCTCAACAGGGGGGACTGGAAACACC. Amino acids: CASSTGGTGNT. The CDR3 in its entirety is CASSTGGTGNTIYF. Filled out from reference TRBV18 and TRBJ1-3, the complete variable domain reads NAGVMQNPRHLVRRRGQEARLRCSPMKGHSHVYWYRQLPEEGLKFMVYLQKENIIDESGMPKERFSAEFPKEGPSILRIQQVVRGDSAAYFCASSTGGTGNTIYFGEGSWLTVV.

This clone was recorded a few times. This CDR3 is CASSSTTGGHNEQFF. The CDR3 bases that were read are TGCGCCAGCAGCTCTACGACAGGGGGCCACAATGAG. The chain uses TRBV5-1 and TRBJ2-1; the match to TRBD1 covers 10 bases. The read ends 3 residues early relative to the CDR3; the germline J gene fills the gap. CDR1 and CDR2 from the germline V gene are SGHRS and YFSETQ. V lost 3 bases to trimming and J lost 5 bases; unmatched junction nucleotides: 5. The length of the CDR3 is 15 residues.

This clone was seen many times. Read coverage stops 3 residues before the CDR3 terminus; the germline J gene supplies the remainder. V and J are TRBV5-4 and TRBJ2-3; 7 bases agree with TRBD2. Trimming removed 0 bases from V and 1 base from J; junction bases left unmatched: 5. The CDR3 loop spans 16 amino acids. From germline, CDR1 is SGHNT and CDR2 YYREEE (reference sequence). CDR3 bases read: TGTGCCAGCAGCTTGGAGGGTAGCGGGCGCACAGATACG. This sequence encodes CASSLEGSGRTDT. The entire CDR3 is CASSLEGSGRTDTQYF.

This clone has just a few counts. The read comes to an end 3 residues before the CDR3 does, leaving the germline J gene to fill in the end. The V and J genes are TRBV20-1 and TRBJ1-5; 7 nucleotides align to TRBD1. V was clipped by 6 bases and J by 7 bases; unmatched bases: 9. The CDR3 is 13 amino acids. Germline values: CDR1 DFQATT, CDR2 SNEGSKA (reference sequence). The CDR3 DNA, read in part, is TGCAGTGCAAAGACAGGGAGGGAACAGCCC. This encodes CSAKTGREQP. The whole CDR3 protein is CSAKTGREQPQHF.

The table lists this clone with many counts. The read ends 3 residues shy of where the CDR3 ends; the end is completed using the germline J gene. The chain uses TRBV6-2 or TRBV6-3 and TRBJ2-5, with 9 positions matching TRBD2. The germline gives CDR1 MNHEY, CDR2 SVGEGT. The CDR3 is made up of 16 amino acids. The V gene end was trimmed by 1 base and the J gene end by 5 bases; junction bases not matched to a gene: 8. This chain's CDR3 is CASSYLGRGGPETQYF. The sequenced part of the CDR3 DNA is TGTGCCAGCAGTTACTTGGGGCGGGGGGGCCCGGAGACC.

This clone showed up many times. The read ends 3 residues before the CDR3 terminus; that terminus is restored from the germline J gene. V gene TRBV14 combines with J gene TRBJ1-1; D possibly corresponds to TRBD1 (6 bases). V was shortened by 0 bases and J by 7 bases, with 15 bases between the two germline ends. CDR1 and CDR2 from the germline V gene are SGHDN and FVKESK. The length of the CDR3 is 15 residues. The sequenced part of the CDR3 DNA is TGTGCCAGCAGCCAAGAACTTACAGGGTTGGGTGAA. It specifies CASSQELTGLGE. In full, the CDR3 reads CASSQELTGLGEAFF. The entire variable domain, with the rest obtained from reference TRBV14 and TRBJ1-1, is as follows: EAGVTQFPSHSVIEKGQTVTLRCDPISGHDNLYWYRRVMGKEIKFLLHFVKESKQDESGMPNNRFLAERTGGTYSTLKVQPAELEDSGVYFCASSQELTGLGEAFFGQGTRLTVV.

This clone was seen only a few times. Read sequence stops 3 residues before the CDR3 end, and the germline J gene provides the missing end. This chain uses TRBV20-1 with TRBJ2-7; 9 nucleotides agree with TRBD1. Germline V gives CDR1 DFQATT, CDR2 SNEGSKA (reference sequence). V was pared by 6 bases and J by 0 bases, with 12 bases of the junction left unmatched. The CDR3 extends over 16 amino acids. The CDR3 bases that were read are TGCAGTGCCGGACAGGGGCGAGTTATTAGCTCCTACGAG. Translating gives CSAGQGRVISSYE. The complete CDR3 protein is CSAGQGRVISSYEQYF.

A note on this clone: The read ends 3 residues shy of where the CDR3 ends; the end is completed using the germline J gene. The chain joins TRBV20-1 to TRBJ2-5; D gene ambiguous. Between the trimmed V and J ends, which lost 7 bases and 0 bases, there was a span of 12 bases. Looked up from germline, CDR1 is DFQATT and CDR2 is SNEGSKA (reference sequence). The CDR3 length is 13 residues. CDR3 amino acids: CSVFLSDQETQYF. The sequenced CDR3 bases are TGCAGTGTCTTTCTGAGCGACCAAGAGACC.